This is a list of T cell receptor beta chains from one sample in a study of T cell clones after liver transplantation. Produced via immunoSEQ multiplex PCR; TCRdb's table is partial and in-frame only. The sample consists of around 13,000 clones, nearly 75% of them appearing once. Material: CD8+ T cells from blood, obtained at the 22-month timepoint. The receptor source for this set is a human patient who received a liver transplant. Part of the T cell pool may stem from the graft donor. CDR3s include the opening cysteine and the closing phenylalanine or tryptophan. The D gene is left open where the match is weak. Size is stated for part of the rows, as once, few or many counts, or as a class when the clone is expanded.

TRBV5-1,TRBD2,TRBJ2-5,NA,CASSAGLAGGQETQYF,TGCGCCAGCAGCGCTGGACTAGCGGGGGGGCAAGAGACCCAGTACTTC
TRBV27,NA,TRBJ2-1,once,CASSPSWTTPYNEQFF,TGTGCCAGCAGTCCCTCGTGGACGACGCCTTACAATGAGCAGTTCTTC
TRBV4-1,TRBD1,TRBJ1-5,NA,CASSQVDRVSNQPQHF,TGCGCCAGCAGCCAAGTGGACAGGGTGAGCAATCAGCCCCAGCATTTT
TRBV9,NA,TRBJ2-1,NA,CASSVALTGFYNEQFF,TGTGCCAGCAGCGTAGCTTTGACCGGCTTCTACAATGAGCAGTTCTTC
TRBV11-2,NA,TRBJ2-3,NA,CASSLKASDPTDTQYF,TGTGCCAGCAGCTTAAAGGCGTCCGACCCAACAGATACGCAGTATTTT
TRBV5-1,NA,TRBJ2-7,NA,CASSWGPPLEQYF,TGCGCCAGCAGCTGGGGCCCCCCACTTGAGCAGTACTTC
TRBV4-2,NA,TRBJ2-7,NA,CASSQEVLGSEQYF,TGTGCCAGCAGCCAAGAAGTATTAGGTAGCGAGCAGTACTTC
TRBV30,NA,TRBJ2-7,few,CAWSDGDSYEQYF,TGTGCCTGGAGCGACGGGGACTCCTACGAGCAGTACTTC
TRBV9,NA,TRBJ1-2,NA,CASSAEDWTSYGYTF,TGTGCCAGCAGCGCCGAGGACTGGACCTCCTATGGCTACACCTTC
TRBV13,TRBD1,TRBJ1-2,NA,CASRHRGTGKNDGYTF,TGTGCCAGCAGGCACCGTGGGACAGGGAAAAACGATGGCTACACCTTC
TRBV15,NA,TRBJ1-5,NA,CATSPRRGDQPQHF,TGTGCCACCAGCCCCCGCCGTGGGGATCAGCCCCAGCATTTT
TRBV6-6,NA,TRBJ2-1,few,CASSEADEQFF,TGTGCCAGCAGTGAGGCCGATGAGCAGTTCTTC
TRBV20-1,NA,TRBJ2-5,NA,CSAVVVETQYF,TGCAGTGCTGTAGTCGTGGAGACCCAGTACTTC
TRBV11-2,TRBD1,TRBJ1-4,many,CASSLRQGFNNEKLFF,TGTGCCAGCAGCCTCCGACAGGGTTTTAATAATGAAAAACTGTTTTTT
TRBV7-9,NA,TRBJ2-7,NA,CASSSRGGIGEQYF,TGTGCCAGCAGCTCCCGGGGAGGTATAGGCGAGCAGTACTTC
TRBV27,NA,TRBJ2-5,NA,CASSSYDRPETQYF,TGTGCCAGCAGTTCGTACGACAGACCAGAGACCCAGTACTTC
TRBV6-5,NA,TRBJ1-1,NA,CASSYGEEGTEAFF,TGTGCCAGCAGTTATGGCGAGGAGGGCACTGAAGCTTTCTTT
TRBV11-2,TRBD1,TRBJ1-3,NA,CASSLERYMAGGNNGNTIYF,TGTGCCAGCAGCTTAGAGCGGTATATGGCAGGGGGGAATAATGGAAACACCATATATTTT
TRBV6-5,TRBD2,TRBJ2-1,NA,CASSSSGNYNEQFF,TGTGCCAGCAGTTCTAGCGGGAATTACAATGAGCAGTTCTTC
TRBV2,TRBD2,TRBJ2-7,few,CASSEGGSYEQYF,TGTGCCAGCAGTGAGGGCGGGAGCTACGAGCAGTACTTC
TRBV10-3,NA,TRBJ2-5,NA,CAISEPLSGTQYF,TGTGCCATCAGTGAGCCGCTATCCGGGACCCAGTACTTC
TRBV4-1,TRBD1,TRBJ2-7,NA,CASGTGSYEQYF,TGCGCCAGCGGGACAGGGTCTTACGAGCAGTACTTC
TRBV7-8,TRBD1,TRBJ2-7,NA,CASSSQGASSYEQYF,TGTGCCAGCAGCTCCCAGGGGGCTTCCTCCTACGAGCAGTACTTC
TRBV10-3,NA,TRBJ2-1,NA,CAIKRPGRDNEQFF,TGTGCCATCAAACGCCCAGGGCGGGACAATGAGCAGTTCTTC
TRBV14,NA,TRBJ1-5,NA,CASSLPGVNGPQHF,TGTGCCAGCAGCCTTCCAGGGGTCAACGGGCCCCAGCATTTT
TRBV4-3,NA,TRBJ1-1,NA,CASSQDWKNTEAFF,TGCGCCAGCAGCCAAGATTGGAAGAACACTGAAGCTTTCTTT
TRBV19,NA,TRBJ2-3,NA,CASTPGPASTDTQYF,TGTGCCAGTACACCGGGGCCAGCTAGCACAGATACGCAGTATTTT
TRBV7-8,TRBD2,TRBJ2-1,medium-sized,CASSPRLADYNEQFF,TGTGCCAGCAGCCCAAGACTAGCGGACTACAATGAGCAGTTCTTC
TRBV6-5,TRBD1,TRBJ2-7,NA,CASSPGQGKYEQYF,TGTGCCAGCAGTCCGGGACAGGGAAAATACGAGCAGTACTTC
TRBV6-1,TRBD2,TRBJ2-7,few,CASSEETSGSYEQYF,TGTGCCAGCAGTGAAGAGACTAGCGGCTCCTACGAGCAGTACTTC
TRBV4-3,NA,TRBJ2-5,once,CASSQDLKETQYF,TGCGCCAGCAGCCAAGACTTAAAAGAGACCCAGTACTTC
TRBV11-2,NA,TRBJ1-2,NA,CASSLASGTNYGYTF,TGTGCCAGCAGCTTAGCGTCAGGGACAAACTATGGCTACACCTTC
TRBV29-1,NA,TRBJ1-2,NA,CSVDMWGEVNYGYTF,TGCAGCGTTGATATGTGGGGCGAAGTTAACTATGGCTACACCTTC
TRBV28,TRBD1,TRBJ2-7,once,CASGTGMTYEQYF,TGTGCCAGCGGGACAGGGATGACCTACGAGCAGTACTTC
TRBV5-6,TRBD2,TRBJ2-4,NA,CASSSGGAKNIQYF,TGTGCCAGCAGCAGCGGGGGGGCCAAAAACATTCAGTACTTC
TRBV6-5,NA,TRBJ2-5,NA,CASSYKGETQYF,TGTGCCAGCAGTTACAAGGGAGAGACCCAGTACTTC
TRBV12-5,TRBD2,TRBJ2-3,NA,CASGLVASGGRDTQYF,TGTGCTAGTGGTTTGGTGGCTAGCGGGGGGAGGGATACGCAGTATTTT
TRBV4-1,NA,TRBJ2-5,once,CASSQDLGGGKTQYF,TGCGCCAGCAGCCAAGATCTTGGGGGCGGGAAGACCCAGTACTTC
TRBV19,TRBD2,TRBJ2-3,NA,CASSITAGGQSDTQYF,TGTGCCAGTAGTATCACAGCGGGGGGGCAATCAGATACGCAGTATTTT